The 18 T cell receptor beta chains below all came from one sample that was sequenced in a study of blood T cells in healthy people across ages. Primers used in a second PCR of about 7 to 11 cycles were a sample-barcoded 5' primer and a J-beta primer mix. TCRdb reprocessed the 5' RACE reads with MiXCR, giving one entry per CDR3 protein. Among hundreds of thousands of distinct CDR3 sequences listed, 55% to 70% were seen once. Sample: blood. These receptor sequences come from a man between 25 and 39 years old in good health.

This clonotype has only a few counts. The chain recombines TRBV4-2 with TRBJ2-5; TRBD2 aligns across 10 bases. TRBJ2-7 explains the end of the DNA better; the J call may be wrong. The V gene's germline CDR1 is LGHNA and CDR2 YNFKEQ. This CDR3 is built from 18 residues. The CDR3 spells CASSQERGSSGSWYEQYF. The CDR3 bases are TGTGCCAGCAGCCAAGAGCGGGGATCTAGCGGGAGTTGGTACGAGCAGTACTTC.

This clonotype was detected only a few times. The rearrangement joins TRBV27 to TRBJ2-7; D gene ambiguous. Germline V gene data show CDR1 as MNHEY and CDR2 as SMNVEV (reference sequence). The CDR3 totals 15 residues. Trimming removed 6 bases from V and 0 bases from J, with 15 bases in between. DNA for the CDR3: TGTGCCAGCAGAGACGCCGAAGACAACTCCTACGAGCAGTACTTC. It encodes CASRDAEDNSYEQYF.

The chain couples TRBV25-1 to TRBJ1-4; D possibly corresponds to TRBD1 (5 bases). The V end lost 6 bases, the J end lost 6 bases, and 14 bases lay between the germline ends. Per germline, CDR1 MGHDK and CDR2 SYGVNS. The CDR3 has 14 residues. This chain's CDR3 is CASRETEKYEKLFF. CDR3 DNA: TGTGCCAGCAGAGAGACAGAAAAGTATGAAAAACTGTTTTTT. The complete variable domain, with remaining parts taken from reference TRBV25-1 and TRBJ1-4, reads EADIYQTPRYLVIGTGKKITLECSQTMGHDKMYWYQQDPGMELHLIHYSYGVNSTEKGDLSSESTVSRIRTEHFPLTLESARPSHTSQYLCASRETEKYEKLFFGSGTQLSVL.

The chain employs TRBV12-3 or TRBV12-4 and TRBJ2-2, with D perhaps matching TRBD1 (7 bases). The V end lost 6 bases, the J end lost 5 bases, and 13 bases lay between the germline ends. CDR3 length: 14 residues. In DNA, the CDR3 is TGTGCCAGCAGCTTACAGGGGAGGACCGGGGAGCTGTTTTTT. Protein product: CASSLQGRTGELFF.

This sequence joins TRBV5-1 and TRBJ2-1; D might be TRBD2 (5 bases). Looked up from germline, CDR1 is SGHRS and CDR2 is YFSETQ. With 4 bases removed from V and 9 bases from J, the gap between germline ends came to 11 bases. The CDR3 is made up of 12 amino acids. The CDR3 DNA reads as TGCGCCAGCAGCCCGGCCGCGGGTGAGCAGTTCTTC. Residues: CASSPAAGEQFF.

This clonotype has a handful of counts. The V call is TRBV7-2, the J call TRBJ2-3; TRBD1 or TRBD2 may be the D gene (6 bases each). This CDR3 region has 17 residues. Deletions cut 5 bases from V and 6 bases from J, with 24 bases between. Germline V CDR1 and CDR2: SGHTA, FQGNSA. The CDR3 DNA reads TGTGCCAGCAGCCCCTTTCCTCGGGGGCCCCGAGGGGATACGCAGTATTTT. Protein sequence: CASSPFPRGPRGDTQYF.

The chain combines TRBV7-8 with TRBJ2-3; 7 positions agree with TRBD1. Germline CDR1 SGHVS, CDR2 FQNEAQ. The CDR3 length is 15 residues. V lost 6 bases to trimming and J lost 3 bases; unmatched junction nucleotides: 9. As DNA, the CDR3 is TGTGCCAGCAGTCTAAAGGGGGCGCCTACAGATACGCAGTATTTT. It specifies CASSLKGAPTDTQYF.

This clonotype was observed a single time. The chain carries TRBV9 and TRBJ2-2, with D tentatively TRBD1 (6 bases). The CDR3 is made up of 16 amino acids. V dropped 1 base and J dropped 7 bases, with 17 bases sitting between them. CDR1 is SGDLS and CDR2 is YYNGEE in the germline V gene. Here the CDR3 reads CASSVRKQGEIGELFF. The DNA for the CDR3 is TGTGCCAGCAGCGTACGTAAACAGGGAGAGATCGGGGAGCTGTTTTTT.

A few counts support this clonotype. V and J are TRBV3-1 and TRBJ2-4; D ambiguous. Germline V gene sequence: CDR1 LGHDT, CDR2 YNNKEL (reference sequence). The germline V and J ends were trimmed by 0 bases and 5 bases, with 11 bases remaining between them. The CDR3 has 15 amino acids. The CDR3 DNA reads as TGTGCCAGCAGCCAAGATTTGACATACGAAAACATTCAGTACTTC. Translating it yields CASSQDLTYENIQYF.

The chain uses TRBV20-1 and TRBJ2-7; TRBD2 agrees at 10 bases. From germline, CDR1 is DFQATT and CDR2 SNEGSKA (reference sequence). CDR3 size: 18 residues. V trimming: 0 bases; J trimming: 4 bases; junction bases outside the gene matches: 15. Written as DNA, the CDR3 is TGCAGTGCTAGAGATCTCAATCCCCCTAGCGGGAGTAGGTACGAGCAGTACTTC. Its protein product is CSARDLNPPSGSRYEQYF.

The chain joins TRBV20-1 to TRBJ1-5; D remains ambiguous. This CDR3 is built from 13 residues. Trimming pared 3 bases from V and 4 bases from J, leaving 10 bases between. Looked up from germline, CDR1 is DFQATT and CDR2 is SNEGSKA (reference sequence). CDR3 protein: CSASGRVNQPQHF. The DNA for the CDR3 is TGCAGTGCTAGCGGGAGGGTTAATCAGCCCCAGCATTTT.

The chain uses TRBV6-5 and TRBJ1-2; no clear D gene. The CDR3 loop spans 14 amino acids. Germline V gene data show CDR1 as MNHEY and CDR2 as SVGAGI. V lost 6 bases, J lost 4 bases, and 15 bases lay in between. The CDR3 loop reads CASRVGVGIYGYTF. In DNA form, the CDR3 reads TGTGCCAGCAGGGTGGGAGTGGGGATCTATGGCTACACCTTC.

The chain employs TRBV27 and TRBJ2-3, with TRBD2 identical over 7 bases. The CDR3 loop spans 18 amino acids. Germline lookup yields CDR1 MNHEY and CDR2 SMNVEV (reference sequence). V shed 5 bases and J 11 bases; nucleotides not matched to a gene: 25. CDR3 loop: CASSVFPLSSAGTTEQYF. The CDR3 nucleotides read TGTGCCAGCAGTGTTTTTCCCCTCTCAAGCGCCGGGACTACAGAGCAGTATTTT.

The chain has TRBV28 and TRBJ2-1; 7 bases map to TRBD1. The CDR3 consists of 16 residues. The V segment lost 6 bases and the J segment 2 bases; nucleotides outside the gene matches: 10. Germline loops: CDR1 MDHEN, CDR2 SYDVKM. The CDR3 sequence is CASSEVVRGPYNEQFF. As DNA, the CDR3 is TGTGCCAGCAGCGAGGTTGTAAGGGGGCCCTACAATGAGCAGTTCTTC.

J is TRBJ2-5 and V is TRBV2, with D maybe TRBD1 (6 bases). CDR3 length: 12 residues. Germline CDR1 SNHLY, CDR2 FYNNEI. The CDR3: CATRGQQETQYF. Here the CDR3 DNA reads TGTGCTACGAGAGGACAGCAAGAGACCCAGTACTTC.

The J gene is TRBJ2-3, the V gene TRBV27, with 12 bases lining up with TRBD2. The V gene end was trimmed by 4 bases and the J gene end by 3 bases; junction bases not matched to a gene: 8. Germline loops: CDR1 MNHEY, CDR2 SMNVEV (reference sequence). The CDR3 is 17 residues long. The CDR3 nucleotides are TGTGCCAGCAGTTCGACTAGCGGGAGTTTGGTGACAGATACGCAGTATTTT. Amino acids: CASSSTSGSLVTDTQYF.

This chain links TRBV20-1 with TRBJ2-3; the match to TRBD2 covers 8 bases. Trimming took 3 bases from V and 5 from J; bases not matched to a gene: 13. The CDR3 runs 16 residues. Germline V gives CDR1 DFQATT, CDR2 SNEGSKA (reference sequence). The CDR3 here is CSARSTLLGGGDTQYF. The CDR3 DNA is TGCAGTGCTAGGTCAACCCTCCTCGGGGGGGGAGATACGCAGTATTTT.

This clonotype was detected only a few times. CDR3 region: CASSQVTASPLHF. The CDR3 DNA follows: TGTGCCAGCAGCCAAGTTACAGCTTCACCCCTCCACTTT. This chain links TRBV3-1 with TRBJ1-6; D is unresolved. This CDR3 is built from 13 residues. Per germline, CDR1 LGHDT and CDR2 YNNKEL (reference sequence). Trimming took 1 base from V and 9 from J, leaving 7 bases between them.